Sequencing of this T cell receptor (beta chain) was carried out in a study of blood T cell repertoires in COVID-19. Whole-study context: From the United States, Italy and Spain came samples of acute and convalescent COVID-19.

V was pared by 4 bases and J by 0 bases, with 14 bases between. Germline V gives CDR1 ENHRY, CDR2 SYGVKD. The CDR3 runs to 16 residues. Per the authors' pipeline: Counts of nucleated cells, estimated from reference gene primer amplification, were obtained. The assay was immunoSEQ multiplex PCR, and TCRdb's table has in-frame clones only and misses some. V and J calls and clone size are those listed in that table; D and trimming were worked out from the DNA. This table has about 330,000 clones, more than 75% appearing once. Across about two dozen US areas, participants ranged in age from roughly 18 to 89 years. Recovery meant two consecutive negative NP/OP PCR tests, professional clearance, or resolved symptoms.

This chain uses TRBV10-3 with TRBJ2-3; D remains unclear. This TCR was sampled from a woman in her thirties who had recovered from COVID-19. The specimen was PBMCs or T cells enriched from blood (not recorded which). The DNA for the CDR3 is TGTGCCATCAGTGGAGTGTATCAGCGTAGCACAGATACGCAGTATTTT. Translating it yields CAISGVYQRSTDTQYF.